The sequence of this TCR beta chain was determined in a study of T cell repertoires in cytomegalovirus infection. TCRdb used MiXCR to reprocess the reads, holding one entry per CDR3 protein. The sample records some 300,000 distinct CDR3 sequences, 12% to 15% being singletons. The CDR3 extends over 14 amino acids. The germline gives CDR1 SEHNR, CDR2 FQNEAQ (reference sequence). Trimming shortened V by 6 bases and J by 0 bases, and 9 bases separated the two germline ends. This clonotype was detected only a few times. Sequenced sample: PBMCs. The chain combines TRBV7-9 with TRBJ1-5, with TRBD1 as a possible D gene (5 bases). The receptor comes from a human donor in good health (CMV status not recorded). Some clones in this sample may be carry-over from other donors' samples. The CDR3 is CASRTDDSNQPQHF. The CDR3 DNA follows: TGTGCCAGCAGGACAGATGATAGCAATCAGCCCCAGCATTTT.